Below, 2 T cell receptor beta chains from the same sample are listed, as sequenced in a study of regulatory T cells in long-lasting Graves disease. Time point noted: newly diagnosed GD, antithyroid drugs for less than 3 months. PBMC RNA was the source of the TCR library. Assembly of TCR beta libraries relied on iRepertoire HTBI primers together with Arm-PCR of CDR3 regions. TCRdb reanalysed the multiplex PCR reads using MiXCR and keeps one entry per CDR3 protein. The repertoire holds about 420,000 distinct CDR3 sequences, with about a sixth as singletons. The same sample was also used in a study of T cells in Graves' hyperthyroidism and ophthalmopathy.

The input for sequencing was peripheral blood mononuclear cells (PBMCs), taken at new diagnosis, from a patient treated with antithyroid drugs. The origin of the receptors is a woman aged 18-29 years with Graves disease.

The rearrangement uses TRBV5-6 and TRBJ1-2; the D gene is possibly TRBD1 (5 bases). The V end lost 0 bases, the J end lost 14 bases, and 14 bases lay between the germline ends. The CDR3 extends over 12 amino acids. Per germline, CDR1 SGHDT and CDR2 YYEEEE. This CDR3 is CASSLAAGPLTF. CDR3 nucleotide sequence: TGTGCCAGCAGCTTGGCGGCAGGGCCGTTGACCTTC.

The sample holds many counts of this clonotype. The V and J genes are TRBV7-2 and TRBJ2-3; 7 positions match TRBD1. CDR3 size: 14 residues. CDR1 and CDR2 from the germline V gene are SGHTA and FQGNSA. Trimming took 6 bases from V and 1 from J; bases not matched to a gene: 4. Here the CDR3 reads CASSNGQGTDTQYF. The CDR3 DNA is TGTGCCAGCAGTAACGGACAGGGCACAGATACGCAGTATTTT.